The present entry profiles one T cell receptor beta chain with its context. The antigen is undetermined. This record belongs to a study of T cell responses to AZD1222 COVID-19 vaccine. Germline V gives CDR1 LGHNA, CDR2 YNFKEQ. The CDR3 extends over 15 amino acids. V was trimmed by 0 bases and J by 1 base, leaving 9 bases between them. Overall study findings and caveats: The donors showed a predominance of white British ancestry and of females, with possible underestimation of clonal diversity. Among those given AZD1222, only five to seven were seropositive at baseline. Sampled repertoires all dated from after the peak T cell response.

Using immunoSEQ multiplex PCR, the repertoire was profiled, and TCRdb retains in-frame clones only, with some absent. The table includes about 150,000 clones, about nine tenths detected once. The clonotype comes from an adult in good health. This specimen was peripheral blood, taken on day 0 of AZD1222 vaccination. This rearrangement joins TRBV4-2 to TRBJ1-1; D is undetermined. In DNA, the CDR3 is TGTGCCAGCAGCCAAGAGGTAGGGAAGAACACTGAAGCTTTCTTT. Amino acid sequence: CASSQEVGKNTEAFF.